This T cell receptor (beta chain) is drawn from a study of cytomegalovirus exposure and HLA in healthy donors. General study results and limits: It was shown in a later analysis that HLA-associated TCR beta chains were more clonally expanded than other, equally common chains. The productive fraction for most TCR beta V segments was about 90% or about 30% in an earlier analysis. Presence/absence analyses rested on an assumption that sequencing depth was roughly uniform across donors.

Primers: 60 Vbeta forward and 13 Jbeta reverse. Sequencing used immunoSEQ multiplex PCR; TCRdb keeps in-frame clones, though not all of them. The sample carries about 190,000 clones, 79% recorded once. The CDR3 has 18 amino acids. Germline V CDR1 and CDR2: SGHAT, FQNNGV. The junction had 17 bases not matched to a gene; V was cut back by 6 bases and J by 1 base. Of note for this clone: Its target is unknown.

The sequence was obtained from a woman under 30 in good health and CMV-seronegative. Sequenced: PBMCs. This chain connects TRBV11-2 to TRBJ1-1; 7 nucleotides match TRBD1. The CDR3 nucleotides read TGTGCCAGCAGTTTAACCCTACAGGGGTTCGGAGGGAACACTGAAGCTTTCTTT. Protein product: CASSLTLQGFGGNTEAFF.